Listed below are T cell receptor beta chains from one sample, sequenced in a study of control samples from healthy donors and cancer patients. Here immunoSEQ multiplex PCR was the method, and the copy in TCRdb shows in-frame clones only, minus some. The table lists 80,000 or so clones, approximately 89% of them singletons. Material for sequencing was blood. Receptors were obtained from a middle-aged man in good health. Both conserved end residues are part of each CDR3. A D gene is named only where the DNA matches it firmly. Not every row has a clone size; where given, it reads once, few, many or a size class.

v_gene: TRBV19
abundance: -
j_gene: TRBJ2-5
d_gene: -
CDR3aa: CASRGTGGPQETQYF
CDR3nt: TGTGCCAGTAGAGGAACCGGGGGGCCACAAGAGACCCAGTACTTC

v_gene: TRBV10-2
abundance: -
j_gene: TRBJ2-7
d_gene: TRBD1
CDR3aa: CASSWGPRQGSYEQYF
CDR3nt: TGCGCCAGCAGTTGGGGCCCTCGACAGGGCTCCTACGAGCAGTACTTC

v_gene: TRBV7-9
abundance: -
j_gene: TRBJ1-2
d_gene: -
CDR3aa: CASSLVGTNNYGYTF
CDR3nt: TGTGCCAGCAGCTTAGTCGGGACAAATAACTATGGCTACACCTTC

v_gene: TRBV7-8
abundance: -
j_gene: TRBJ2-5
d_gene: TRBD2
CDR3aa: CASRRGSGGETQYF
CDR3nt: TGTGCCAGCAGGCGGGGGAGTGGTGGGGAGACCCAGTACTTC

v_gene: TRBV7-2
abundance: -
j_gene: TRBJ2-7
d_gene: -
CDR3aa: CASSLGPRSQYEQYF
CDR3nt: TGTGCCAGCAGCTTAGGGCCAAGGTCCCAATACGAGCAGTACTTC

v_gene: TRBV6-2/TRBV6-3
abundance: once
j_gene: TRBJ2-7
d_gene: -
CDR3aa: CASSLGTFRTYEQYF
CDR3nt: TGTGCCAGCAGTCTTGGGACTTTTCGAACCTACGAGCAGTACTTC

v_gene: TRBV21-1
abundance: -
j_gene: TRBJ2-6
d_gene: -
CDR3aa: CASQSPRSGANVLTF
CDR3nt: TGTGCCAGCCAGAGTCCCCGCTCTGGGGCCAACGTCCTGACTTTC

v_gene: TRBV6-6
abundance: -
j_gene: TRBJ2-3
d_gene: -
CDR3aa: CASSLRRGSTDTQYF
CDR3nt: TGTGCCAGCAGTTTGCGAAGGGGCAGCACAGATACGCAGTATTTT

v_gene: TRBV24-1
abundance: -
j_gene: TRBJ1-6
d_gene: TRBD1
CDR3aa: CATSAGQYNSPLHF
CDR3nt: TGTGCCACCAGTGCGGGACAGTATAATTCACCCCTCCACTTT

v_gene: TRBV27
abundance: few
j_gene: TRBJ1-4
d_gene: -
CDR3aa: CARAIEGGSNEKLFF
CDR3nt: TGTGCCAGGGCAATCGAAGGCGGGTCTAATGAAAAACTGTTTTTT

v_gene: TRBV4-2
abundance: -
j_gene: TRBJ2-3
d_gene: TRBD2
CDR3aa: CASSPRGLAADTQYF
CDR3nt: TGTGCCAGCAGTCCCCGGGGACTAGCGGCCGATACGCAGTATTTT

v_gene: TRBV5-4
abundance: once
j_gene: TRBJ2-1
d_gene: -
CDR3aa: CASSRVEGHEQFF
CDR3nt: TGTGCCAGCAGCCGAGTTGAAGGGCATGAGCAGTTCTTC

v_gene: TRBV7-8
abundance: -
j_gene: TRBJ1-1
d_gene: -
CDR3aa: CASSLAGGMNTEAFF
CDR3nt: TGTGCCAGCAGCTTAGCAGGGGGTATGAACACTGAAGCTTTCTTT

v_gene: TRBV11-2
abundance: -
j_gene: TRBJ2-1
d_gene: -
CDR3aa: CASSRIGLLDEQFF
CDR3nt: TGTGCCAGCAGCCGCATCGGACTTTTGGATGAGCAGTTCTTC

v_gene: TRBV7-9
abundance: -
j_gene: TRBJ2-7
d_gene: -
CDR3aa: CASSLDWNYYEQYF
CDR3nt: TGTGCCAGCAGCTTAGACTGGAACTACTACGAGCAGTACTTC

v_gene: TRBV2
abundance: -
j_gene: TRBJ1-2
d_gene: -
CDR3aa: CASNGGTAYGYTF
CDR3nt: TGTGCCAGCAATGGGGGAACGGCCTATGGCTACACCTTC

v_gene: TRBV12-3/TRBV12-4
abundance: -
j_gene: TRBJ1-3
d_gene: -
CDR3aa: CASAGTSGNTIYF
CDR3nt: TGTGCCAGCGCAGGAACCTCTGGAAACACCATATATTTT

v_gene: TRBV9
abundance: -
j_gene: TRBJ1-1
d_gene: -
CDR3aa: CASSETWGTQNEAFF
CDR3nt: TGTGCCAGCAGCGAAACGTGGGGGACACAGAATGAAGCTTTCTTT

v_gene: TRBV18
abundance: -
j_gene: TRBJ2-2
d_gene: -
CDR3aa: CASSPTSLLNTGELFF
CDR3nt: TGTGCCAGCTCACCTACCTCCTTACTGAACACCGGGGAGCTGTTTTTT

v_gene: TRBV19
abundance: -
j_gene: TRBJ2-1
d_gene: -
CDR3aa: CASSDGYSSYNEQFF
CDR3nt: TGTGCCAGTAGTGACGGCTATAGCTCCTACAATGAGCAGTTCTTC

v_gene: TRBV7-2
abundance: -
j_gene: TRBJ2-1
d_gene: -
CDR3aa: CASSLAGGTNEQFF
CDR3nt: TGTGCCAGCAGCTTAGCGGGGGGTACGAATGAGCAGTTCTTC

v_gene: TRBV10-1
abundance: once
j_gene: TRBJ2-1
d_gene: -
CDR3aa: CASSRQVSGDNEQFF
CDR3nt: TGCGCCAGCAGTAGACAGGTCAGTGGTGACAATGAGCAGTTCTTC

v_gene: TRBV25-1
abundance: -
j_gene: TRBJ2-1
d_gene: TRBD2
CDR3aa: CASSEGLAGYEQFF
CDR3nt: TGTGCCAGCAGTGAAGGCCTAGCGGGGTATGAGCAGTTCTTC

v_gene: TRBV24-1
abundance: -
j_gene: TRBJ1-1
d_gene: -
CDR3aa: CATSDSRQNTEAFF
CDR3nt: TGTGCCACCAGTGATTCGCGACAGAACACTGAAGCTTTCTTT

v_gene: TRBV2
abundance: -
j_gene: TRBJ1-2
d_gene: TRBD1
CDR3aa: CASRQGEDYGYTF
CDR3nt: TGTGCCAGCCGACAGGGGGAGGACTATGGCTACACCTTC

v_gene: TRBV9
abundance: -
j_gene: TRBJ1-2
d_gene: -
CDR3aa: CASSMDSSYGYTF
CDR3nt: TGTGCCAGCAGCATGGACAGTAGCTATGGCTACACCTTC

v_gene: TRBV21-1
abundance: -
j_gene: TRBJ2-1
d_gene: -
CDR3aa: CASSKGPSGGNNEQFF
CDR3nt: TGTGCCAGCAGCAAAGGACCTAGCGGGGGCAACAATGAGCAGTTCTTC

v_gene: TRBV9
abundance: -
j_gene: TRBJ1-3
d_gene: -
CDR3aa: CASSSTWSSGNTIYF
CDR3nt: TGTGCCAGCAGCTCCACATGGAGCTCTGGAAACACCATATATTTT

v_gene: TRBV7-8
abundance: -
j_gene: TRBJ2-1
d_gene: TRBD2
CDR3aa: CASSFLERGYNEQFF
CDR3nt: TGTGCCAGCAGCTTCTTAGAGCGGGGATACAATGAGCAGTTCTTC

v_gene: TRBV10-3
abundance: -
j_gene: TRBJ1-2
d_gene: TRBD1
CDR3aa: CASTGGGYGYTF
CDR3nt: TGTGCCTCTACAGGGGGAGGCTATGGCTACACCTTC